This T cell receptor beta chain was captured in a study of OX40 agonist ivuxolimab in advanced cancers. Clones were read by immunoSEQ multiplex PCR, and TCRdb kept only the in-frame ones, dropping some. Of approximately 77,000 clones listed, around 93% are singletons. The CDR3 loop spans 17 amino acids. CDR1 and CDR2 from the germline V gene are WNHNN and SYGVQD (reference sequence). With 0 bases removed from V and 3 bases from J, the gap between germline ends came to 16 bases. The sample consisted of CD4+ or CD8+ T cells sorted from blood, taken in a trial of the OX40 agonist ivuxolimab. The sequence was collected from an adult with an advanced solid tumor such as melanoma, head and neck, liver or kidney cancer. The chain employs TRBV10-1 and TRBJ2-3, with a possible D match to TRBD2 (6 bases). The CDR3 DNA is TGCGCCAGCAGTGAGTCGTTTCGGGGGTTGGGGACAGATACGCAGTATTTT. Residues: CASSESFRGLGTDTQYF.